These T cell receptor beta chains were read from a single sample in a study of T cell responses to AZD1222 COVID-19 vaccine. The table came from immunoSEQ multiplex PCR; TCRdb's copy has only in-frame clones and leaves some out. Of around 210,000 clones listed, approximately 94% are singletons. Sequencing was performed on peripheral blood, taken 28 days after the second dose of the MenACWY control vaccine. These TCRs come from an adult who received the MenACWY meningococcal vaccine as a control. The CDR3 runs from the conserved cysteine through the conserved F or W. A D gene is named only where the DNA matches it firmly.

J | D | V | DNA | CDR3
TRBJ2-3 | TRBD2 | TRBV11-3 | TGTGCCAGCAGCTCCAGCGGGACCTTCACAGATACGCAGTATTTT | CASSSSGTFTDTQYF
TRBJ1-4 | NA | TRBV7-6 | TGTGCCAGCAGCTTATCGGGCAGCCTCTATGAAAAACTGTTTTTT | CASSLSGSLYEKLFF
TRBJ2-2 | TRBD2 | TRBV19 | TGTGCCAGCGCCCGCGGGAGTATGTACACCGGGGAGCTGTTTTTT | CASARGSMYTGELFF
TRBJ1-2 | TRBD1 | TRBV27 | TGTGCCAGCAGTGCTTACCCCGGGACAGGAAGCGATGGCTACACCTTC | CASSAYPGTGSDGYTF
TRBJ1-1 | NA | TRBV6-5 | TGTGCCAGCAGTCGGGAGGCCCGGGGCACTGAAGCTTTCTTT | CASSREARGTEAFF
TRBJ2-5 | TRBD1 | TRBV5-1 | TGCGCCAGCAGCGCGGGGACAGGGGAAGGGGAGACCCAGTACTTC | CASSAGTGEGETQYF
TRBJ2-7 | TRBD1 | TRBV9 | TGTGCCAGCAGCATCACCCCGGGACAGGGTTCCGAGCAGTACTTC | CASSITPGQGSEQYF
TRBJ1-1 | NA | TRBV7-2 | TGTGCCAGCAGCTTTCGCTCCGAAGCTTTCTTT | CASSFRSEAFF
TRBJ1-2 | NA | TRBV12-3/TRBV12-4 | TGTGCCAGCAGTTTCGGGGGGGAGGATGGCTACACCTTC | CASSFGGEDGYTF
TRBJ2-5 | TRBD2 | TRBV12-3/TRBV12-4 | TGTGCCAGCAGTTTCGCGGGGGAAGAGACCCAGTACTTC | CASSFAGEETQYF
TRBJ2-3 | NA | TRBV13 | TGTGCCAGCAGCTTAGAGGGAAGCACCACAGATACGCAGTATTTT | CASSLEGSTTDTQYF